This T cell receptor (beta chain) was retrieved from a study of blood T cell repertoires in COVID-19. As processed by the authors: Researchers report that nucleated cell counts were estimated from reference gene primer amplification. TCRdb's copy holds only in-frame clones and misses some; the assay was immunoSEQ multiplex PCR. The DNA gave D and trimming, while V, J and clone size come from that table. In the table there are hundreds of thousands of clones, around 87% of which are singletons. Enrolled through a virtual design, the participants were between roughly 18 and 89 years of age and came from roughly 22 US areas. Before being deemed recovered, Cohort 3 donors had two negative PCRs, clearance, or symptom resolution. V gave up 5 bases and J gave up 0 bases, with 13 bases separating them. Germline V gene data show CDR1 as MNHEY and CDR2 as SVGEGT. This CDR3 spans 16 amino acids.

The source of this sequence is a woman aged 45-65 years who had recovered from COVID-19. Sequencing input: PBMCs or T cells enriched from blood (not recorded which). The rearrangement links TRBV6-2 or TRBV6-3 to TRBJ2-2; D might be TRBD1 (5 bases). In nucleotides, the CDR3 is TGTGCCAGCAGTCGACAGAATTCTGCGAACACCGGGGAGCTGTTTTTT. The encoded protein is CASSRQNSANTGELFF.